A selection of T cell receptor beta chains follows, all from one sample in a study of cytomegalovirus exposure and HLA in healthy donors. Assay: immunoSEQ multiplex PCR; the TCRdb copy retains only in-frame clones and omits some. The sample shows about 76,000 clones, about 75% of them seen only once. The sequenced sample consisted of PBMCs. The source of these receptors is a man in his fifties or sixties in good health and CMV-seropositive. Each CDR3 is given with its conserved first and last residue. The D gene is left open where the match is weak. A row's size may be missing; if present it is once, few, many or a size class.

-	TRBV4-1	-	TRBJ2-1	TGCGCCAGCAGCCAAGACCTAGGTGTGTTCTTC	CASSQDLGVFF
-	TRBV10-3	TRBD1	TRBJ2-5	TGTGCCATCAGTGAGGTTAACAGGGGGCTCGTAAAAGAGACCCAGTACTTC	CAISEVNRGLVKETQYF
-	TRBV11-3	-	TRBJ2-2	TGTGCCAGCAGCTTGTTCAGGGCACCCACGACCGGGGAGCTGTTTTTT	CASSLFRAPTTGELFF
-	TRBV5-1	-	TRBJ2-5	TGCGCCAGCAGCTTGGCCCAAGGGCTAGCTGGGGGGGAGACCCAGTACTTC	CASSLAQGLAGGETQYF
-	TRBV6-5	-	TRBJ2-1	TGTGCCAGCAGTCCCGGACAGAACAATGAGCAGTTCTTC	CASSPGQNNEQFF
few	TRBV4-2	TRBD2	TRBJ2-1	TGTGCCAGCAGCCAAGACAGAAGCGGGAGTATGAGTGAGCAGTTCTTC	CASSQDRSGSMSEQFF
-	TRBV6-1	-	TRBJ2-7	TGTGCCAGCAGTGAAGAAGCGGATAGCTCCTACGAGCAGTACTTC	CASSEEADSSYEQYF
-	TRBV9	TRBD2	TRBJ2-7	TGTGCCAGCAGCCCCGGGGGTCTAGCGGTGAGCTACGAGCAGTACTTC	CASSPGGLAVSYEQYF
-	TRBV19	TRBD1	TRBJ2-7	TGTGCCAGTAGTCGACAGGGGGTCTACGAGCAGTACTTC	CASSRQGVYEQYF
-	TRBV25-1	TRBD1	TRBJ1-1	TGTGCCAGCGGGCAGGGGGACACTGAAGCTTTCTTT	CASGQGDTEAFF
-	TRBV19	TRBD1	TRBJ1-5	TGTGCCAGTGGACAGGGGAGCAATCAGCCCCAGCATTTT	CASGQGSNQPQHF
few	TRBV5-1	TRBD1	TRBJ1-3	TGCGCCAGCAGCTGGGGGGACAGCCTTCACTCTGGAAACACCATATATTTT	CASSWGDSLHSGNTIYF
few	TRBV5-1	-	TRBJ1-4	TGCGCCAGCAGCTTGGATAGGGAGGGCGAAAAACTGTTTTTT	CASSLDREGEKLFF